This TCR beta chain is from a study of neurological immune-mediated disorders. Study information: Disease course was recorded as relapsing-remitting for some 31 and secondary progressive for about 9% of the roughly 35 multiple sclerosis patients. Findings and limits, study-wide: Private repertoires in all groups were suggested by the absence of shared CDR3 amino acid sequences among expanded clones across subjects.

The making of cDNA relied on 5'RACE with 10-nucleotide random UMIs. MiXCR was run by TCRdb on the 5' RACE reads, yielding one entry per CDR3 protein. The sample consists of roughly 70,000 distinct CDR3 sequences, less than 5.5% of them appearing once. In the case of this clonotype: Its antigen is unknown.

Germline assignment: CDR1 ENHRY and CDR2 SYGVKD. Trimming took off 3 bases at V and 4 bases at J, with 6 bases between the two ends. This CDR3 region has 12 residues. The chain employs TRBV10-3 and TRBJ1-2; possibly TRBD1 for D (5 bases). The sequenced sample was PBMCs. The clonotype comes from a woman in her 30s with multiple sclerosis. CDR3 DNA: TGTGCCATCAGTGAAGGGGCCTATGGCTACACCTTC. This sequence encodes CAISEGAYGYTF.